This T cell receptor (beta chain) was retrieved from a study of blood T cell repertoires in COVID-19. Study in general: The cDNA or gDNA used as material had been derived from T cells, B-cell-depleted T cells, or PBMCs.

Assay used: immunoSEQ multiplex PCR; TCRdb lists only in-frame clones, some missing. The sample has 200,000 to 250,000 clones; around 85% are singletons. Participant-reported clinical history was the basis for cohort assignment. V dropped 5 bases and J dropped 8; count of bases not matched to a gene: 13. This CDR3 is 16 amino acids long. Sequencing was performed on PBMCs or T cells enriched from blood (not recorded which). This sequence originates from a woman between 50 and 59 years old in a cohort exposed to, infected with or recovered from COVID-19 (not recorded which). The rearrangement links TRBV23-1 to TRBJ1-5; 9 bases match TRBD1. TRBV23-1 is filed as an ORF, its function uncertain. The CDR3 protein is CASSFRGPGQGKPQHF. The CDR3 bases are TGCGCCAGCAGTTTTCGGGGACCGGGACAGGGCAAGCCCCAGCATTTT.